This T cell receptor beta chain was sequenced during a study of T cells in Graves' hyperthyroidism and ophthalmopathy. Amplified regions were TCR beta CDR3 sequences from RNA transcripts. RT-PCR in the first round (using the HTBI primer set) targeted the TCR CDR3. From the multiplex PCR reads, TCRdb called clonotypes with MiXCR, one entry per CDR3 protein. The profile shows about 270,000 distinct CDR3 sequences, 25% to 30% of them singletons. The table lists this clonotype with many counts. Deletions cut 5 bases from V and 2 bases from J, with 19 bases between. This CDR3 has 16 amino acids. From germline, CDR1 is SNHLY and CDR2 FYNNEI.

Sequenced material: blood. The chain joins TRBV2 to TRBJ2-7; tentative D call: TRBD1 (6 bases). This sequence was found in a man between 35 and 55 years old with Graves' hyperthyroidism that later progressed to Graves' ophthalmopathy. Here the CDR3 reads CASSRGYRSTTYEQYF. The CDR3 DNA is TGTGCCAGCAGTAGGGGGTATCGCTCCACCACCTACGAGCAGTACTTC.